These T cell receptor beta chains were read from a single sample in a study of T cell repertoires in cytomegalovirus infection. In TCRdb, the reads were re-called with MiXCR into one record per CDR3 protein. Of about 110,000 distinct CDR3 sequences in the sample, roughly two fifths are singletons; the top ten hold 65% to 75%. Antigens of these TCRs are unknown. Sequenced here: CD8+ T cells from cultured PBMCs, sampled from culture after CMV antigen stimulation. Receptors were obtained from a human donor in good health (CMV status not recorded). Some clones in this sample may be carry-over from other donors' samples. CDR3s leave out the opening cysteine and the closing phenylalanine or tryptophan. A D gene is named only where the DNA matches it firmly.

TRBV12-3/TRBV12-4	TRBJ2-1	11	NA	ASSFNDYNEQF
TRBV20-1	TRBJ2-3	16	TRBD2	SARNPSGGAPGTDTQD
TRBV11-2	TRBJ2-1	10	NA	ASSLVLNEQF
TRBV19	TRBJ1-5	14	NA	ASTDGTFDSNQPQH
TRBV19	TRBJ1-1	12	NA	ASSIFGGNTEAF
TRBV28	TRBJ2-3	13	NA	ASSLYSELTDTQY
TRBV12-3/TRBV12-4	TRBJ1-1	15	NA	ASSLIVWSDQNTEAF
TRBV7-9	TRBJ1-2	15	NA	ASSLRREEGLNYGYT
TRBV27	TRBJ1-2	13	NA	ASSPDPRGGYGYT
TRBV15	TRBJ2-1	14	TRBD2	ATSRDSLAGNNEQF
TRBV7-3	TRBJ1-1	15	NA	ASSLKGRGERNTEAF
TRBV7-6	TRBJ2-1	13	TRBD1	ASSLEGQGLDEQF
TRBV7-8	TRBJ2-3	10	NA	ASSLATDTQY
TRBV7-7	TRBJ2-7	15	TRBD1	ASSFNFRDRGTYEQY
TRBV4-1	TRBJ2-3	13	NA	ASSQDTLPTDTQY
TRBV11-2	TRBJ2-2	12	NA	ASSLTLGDGELF
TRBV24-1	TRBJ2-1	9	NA	ATSDGGEQF
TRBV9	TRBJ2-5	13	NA	ASSVEGSPAETQY
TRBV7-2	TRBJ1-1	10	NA	ASSPPPAEAF
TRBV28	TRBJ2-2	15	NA	ATGGEGVFPGYGELF
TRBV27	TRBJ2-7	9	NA	ASSTTNEQY
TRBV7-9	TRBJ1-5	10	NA	ASSLMGPPQH
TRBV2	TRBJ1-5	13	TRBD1	ASSYRGESNQPQH
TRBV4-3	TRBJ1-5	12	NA	ASSHHFGNQPQH
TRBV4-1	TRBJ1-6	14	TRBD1	ASSQAGQAGGSPLH
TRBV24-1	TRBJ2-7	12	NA	ATSESSKEGEQY
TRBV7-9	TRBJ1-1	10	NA	ASSLGPTEAF
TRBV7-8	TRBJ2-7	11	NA	ASSSSGTHERY
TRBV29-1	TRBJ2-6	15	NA	SAQGGETDSGANVLT
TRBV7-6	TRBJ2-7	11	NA	ASSLQGIHEQY
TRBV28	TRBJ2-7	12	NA	ASSWGTSSYEQY
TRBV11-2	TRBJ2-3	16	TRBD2	ASSPTSGGYTSTDTQY
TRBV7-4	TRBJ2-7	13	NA	ASSLRENSPYEQY
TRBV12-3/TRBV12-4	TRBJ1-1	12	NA	ASALGAYNTEAF
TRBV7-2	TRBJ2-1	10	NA	ASSFSYNEQF
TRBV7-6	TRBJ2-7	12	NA	ASSLRLQGDEQY
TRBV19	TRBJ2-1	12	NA	ASRLFGQNNEQF
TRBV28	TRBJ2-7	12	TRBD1	ASSTGQRPYEQY
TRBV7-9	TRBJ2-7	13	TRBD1	ASSYPGTGLREQY
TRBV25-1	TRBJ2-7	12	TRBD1	ASSDSGTVREQY
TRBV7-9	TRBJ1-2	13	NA	ASSLLDGGDYGYT
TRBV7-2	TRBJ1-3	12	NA	ASSLHPSGDTIY
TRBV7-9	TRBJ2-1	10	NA	ASTPSFNEQF
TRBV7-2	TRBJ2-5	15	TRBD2	TSSSTGPAAGVETQY
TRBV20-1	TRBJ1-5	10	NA	SAWDGNQPQH
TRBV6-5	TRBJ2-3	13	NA	ASSYSEFSTDTQY